This entry features one TCR beta chain sequence. No cognate antigen has been identified for it. Within one base of it there is no much larger clone, and no base qualities were kept. A distance of 20 bases separates the germline ends of V and J, which lose 5 bases and 3 bases respectively. Via the germline V gene, CDR1 is SGHVS and CDR2 FQNEAQ. There are 16 amino acids in the CDR3, from cysteine to phenylalanine inclusive. The only DNA kept is the CDR3, 48 bases in frame from the first base. The data belong to a study of blood T cell repertoires in COVID-19 (dated by TCRdb to the early 2020s). In terms of the full investigation: The collaborator samples originated in the United States, Italy and Spain and spanned the acute and convalescent phases of COVID-19. The material from the prospective study consisted of cDNA or gDNA derived from T cells, B-cell-depleted T cells, or PBMCs. The dataset comprised deeply sampled blood TCRbeta repertoires from subjects exposed to, actively infected with, or recovered from COVID-19. The repertoires were released in a freely available public database meant as a resource for research on the immune response to SARS-CoV-2. The samples were drawn from the first 160 participants of the ongoing ImmuneRACE study and from under 1,500 subjects provided by 6 global collaborators. Sample metadata almost always included a de-identified subject ID, COVID-19 status, age in years and sex. Where available, HLA class I and class II types were taken from metadata supplied by the sample provider and were not determined by assay-based typing.

Whole blood was collected in K2EDTA tubes by collaborating institutions according to the institutions' own protocols. For TCRbeta analysis, collaborators shipped samples as frozen whole blood, isolated PBMCs, or DNA extracted from either of those sample types. TCRbeta CDR3 regions were amplified from genomic DNA using the immunoSEQ Assay, a bias-controlled multiplex PCR. The paper's data handling went like this. The number of nucleated cells in each sample was estimated by amplification of reference gene primers within the assay. To quantify the absolute abundance of each unique TCRbeta CDR3 rearrangement, sequence reads were collapsed and filtered. For each sample, productive Simpson clonality was calculated by taking the square root of Simpson's diversity index across productive rearrangements. TCRdb limited this immuneACCESS table to in-frame rearrangements with V and J called. A share of clones is missing; checked studies link under half to unresolved V genes, and the rest is unexplained. V and J calls and clone size are given by that table; D and trimming were obtained from the DNA. The sample table shows roughly 200,000 clones, and over 75% are seen once. 6.5% of the sample is taken by the ten largest.

The research as a whole found: The amount of clinical and demographic metadata varied by source and participant and was provided uncurated.

This receptor was obtained from a man between 70 and 80 years old with active or convalescent COVID-19. Sequences were obtained from peripheral blood. The sequence is built from TRBV7-8 and TRBJ2-7, and the D gene may be TRBD2, 8 bases matching. The CDR3 region reads CASSPRWDSGSYEQYF. In nucleotides, the sequence is TGTGCCAGCAGCCCTCGTTGGGACAGCGGGAGCTACGAGCAGTACTTC.